These 4 T cell receptor beta chains originate from one sample sequenced in a study of blood T cells in healthy people across ages. Next came a second PCR, run for about 6 to 12 cycles, which used a sample-barcoded 5' primer along with a J-beta primer mix. TCRdb reprocessed the 5' RACE reads via MiXCR and lists one record per CDR3 protein. This table holds some 760,000 distinct CDR3 sequences, approximately 25% found once. This sample was shared with a second study, whose subject was T cells of mothers and their children.

The sample taken for sequencing was blood. The origin of the receptors is a boy younger than 18 in good health.

This clonotype was seen a handful of times. The rearrangement joins TRBV5-1 to TRBJ2-1, with D possibly TRBD1 on 5 matching bases. CDR3 length: 16 residues. CDR1 is SGHRS, CDR2 YFSETQ, per germline. Trimming pared 5 bases from V and 0 bases from J, leaving 15 bases between. The CDR3 protein is CASSSQATRSYNEQFF. Written as DNA, the CDR3 is TGCGCCAGCAGTTCACAGGCGACCCGCTCCTACAATGAGCAGTTCTTC.

The J gene is TRBJ2-3, the V gene TRBV5-1; the match to TRBD2 covers 7 bases. Trimming cost V 0 bases and J 2 bases; bases outside gene matches: 6. There are 16 residues in the CDR3. The V gene's germline CDR1 is SGHRS and CDR2 YFSETQ. For the CDR3, the DNA is TGCGCCAGCAGCTTGGAGGGGCGGGGGTCCACAGATACGCAGTATTTT. Translated: CASSLEGRGSTDTQYF.

This chain uses TRBV15 with TRBJ2-5; D could derive from TRBD1 or TRBD2 (5 bases each). The DNA end is a closer match to TRBJ2-1, so the J assignment may be wrong. Germline assignment: CDR1 LNHNV and CDR2 YYDKDF (reference sequence). This CDR3 has 14 amino acids. The CDR3 is CATSTRSLAGEQFF. The CDR3 DNA reads as TGTGCCACCAGCACCAGATCCCTAGCAGGGGAGCAGTTCTTC.

This clonotype was observed a few times. V and J are TRBV20-1 and TRBJ1-2; no definite D call. The CDR3 is 11 amino acids. Germline assignment: CDR1 DFQATT and CDR2 SNEGSKA (reference sequence). Trimming removed 7 bases from V and 2 bases from J, with 8 bases in between. The CDR3 loop is CSVGKNYGYTF. CDR3 DNA: TGCAGTGTGGGGAAGAACTATGGCTACACCTTC.